The 19 T cell receptor beta chains listed next were all sequenced from one sample in a study of blood T cell repertoires in COVID-19. Data came from immunoSEQ multiplex PCR; TCRdb stores just in-frame clones and leaves some out. The sample comprises 250,000 or so clones, approximately 86% of which are singletons, and just under 9% rests with the top ten. Sequenced material: peripheral blood. The receptors come from a middle-aged man with active or convalescent COVID-19.

This clone was counted once. The V gene is TRBV6-6, the J gene TRBJ1-1; D not certain. V lost 9 bases and J 3 bases, leaving 8 bases between the germline ends. Germline values: CDR1 MNHNY, CDR2 SVGAGI (reference sequence). The CDR3 is 11 amino acids. The CDR3 DNA follows: TGTGCCAGTTCAACGGACACTGAAGCTTTCTTT. Translated: CASSTDTEAFF.

V gene TRBV6-1 combines with J gene TRBJ2-7; D gene ambiguous. The CDR3 has 16 amino acids. Germline V gene sequence: CDR1 MNHNS, CDR2 SASEGT. V lost 1 base and J lost 2, with 15 bases in between. DNA for the CDR3: TGTGCCAGCAGTGAAGGAAGGAGCTCTATACCCTACGAGCAGTACTTC. Translating gives CASSEGRSSIPYEQYF.

The chain links TRBV14 to TRBJ2-7, with D perhaps matching TRBD2 (5 bases). CDR1 and CDR2 (germline): SGHDN, FVKESK. V lost 3 bases, J lost 5 bases, and 26 bases lay in between. The length of the CDR3 is 18 residues. DNA for the CDR3: TGTGCCAGCAGCCACCCCTCGAGAAACGGGGTTAAGGGCGACGAGCAGTACTTC. Amino acids: CASSHPSRNGVKGDEQYF. Together with reference TRBV14 and TRBJ2-7, the CDR3 gives the full variable domain: EAGVTQFPSHSVIEKGQTVTLRCDPISGHDNLYWYRRVMGKEIKFLLHFVKESKQDESGMPNNRFLAERTGGTYSTLKVQPAELEDSGVYFCASSHPSRNGVKGDEQYFGPGTRLTVT.

V and J are TRBV12-3 or TRBV12-4 and TRBJ1-6; D gene uncertain. CDR3 length equals 12 residues. Trimming left V 4 bases short and J 10 bases short, with 8 bases between. This chain's CDR3 is CASSSRPSPLHF. The CDR3 DNA reads TGTGCCAGCAGTTCCCGTCCGTCACCCCTCCACTTT.

V is TRBV5-1 and J is TRBJ2-5; a possible D gene is TRBD2 (5 bases). The V and J ends lost 7 bases and 3 bases respectively, with 16 bases between them. Germline loops: CDR1 SGHRS, CDR2 YFSETQ. The CDR3 runs 14 residues. CDR3 sequence: CASGVEGREETQYF. The CDR3 DNA reads TGCGCCAGCGGGGTTGAGGGTAGGGAAGAGACCCAGTACTTC. The full variable domain, completed using reference TRBV5-1 and TRBJ2-5, is KAGVTQTPRYLIKTRGQQVTLSCSPISGHRSVSWYQQTPGQGLQFLFEYFSETQRNKGNFPGRFSGRQFSNSRSEMNVSTLELGDSALYLCASGVEGREETQYFGPGTRLLVL.

The chain uses TRBV10-3 and TRBJ2-5; D gene unclear. Trimming pared 0 bases from V and 5 bases from J, leaving 4 bases between. There are 12 residues in the CDR3. The germline CDR1 and CDR2 sequences are ENHRY and SYGVKD. CDR3 DNA sequence: TGTGCCATCAGTGAGTCGGGCGAGACCCAGTACTTC. Amino acid sequence: CAISESGETQYF.

The chain employs TRBV27 and TRBJ2-7, with 9 bases aligning to TRBD2. The J segment lost 1 base and the V segment lost 7 bases, leaving 8 bases of the junction unmatched. Looked up from germline, CDR1 is MNHEY and CDR2 is SMNVEV (reference sequence). The CDR3 extends over 15 amino acids. This chain's CDR3 is CASKIGSGSSYEQYF. CDR3 in DNA: TGTGCCAGCAAGATTGGTAGCGGGAGTTCCTACGAGCAGTACTTC.

V and J are TRBV14 and TRBJ2-1; D perhaps matches TRBD1 (6 bases). V was clipped by 4 bases and J by 8 bases, with 15 bases between them. This CDR3 comprises 14 residues. Germline V CDR1 and CDR2: SGHDN, FVKESK. The DNA for the CDR3 is TGTGCCAGCAGCCCCGGGACATTCCGCGATGAGCAGTTCTTC. Translating it yields CASSPGTFRDEQFF.

The chain links TRBV19 to TRBJ2-7, with D possibly TRBD1 on 6 matching bases. This CDR3 has 16 residues. The germline gives CDR1 LNHDA, CDR2 SQIVND (reference sequence). V was clipped by 1 base and J by 0 bases, with 13 bases between them. Here the CDR3 DNA reads TGTGCCAGTAGTATAGGCTCGGGACATACCTCCTACGAGCAGTACTTC. Translating it yields CASSIGSGHTSYEQYF.

The gene calls are TRBV7-2 and TRBJ2-5, with 8 bases identical to TRBD2. Germline loops: CDR1 SGHTA, CDR2 FQGNSA. There are 16 residues in the CDR3. Unmatched junction bases numbered 10, after V lost 5 bases and J lost 2 bases. In nucleotides, the CDR3 is TGTGCCAGCAGCCTCTCGGGGGGGAACTTACAAGAGACCCAGTACTTC. This codes for CASSLSGGNLQETQYF.

The chain links TRBV7-3 to TRBJ1-1; D is possibly TRBD1 (6 bases). Germline CDR1 reads SGHTA; CDR2 reads FQGTGA. CDR3 length equals 13 residues. Trimming took 2 bases from V and 4 from J, leaving 8 bases between them. The CDR3 loop is CASSLQGSTEAFF. The CDR3 DNA is TGTGCCAGCAGCTTACAGGGGTCCACTGAAGCTTTCTTT.

The CDR3 nucleotides read TGTGCCAGCAGTGAATTGAGGGGGGGGATGAACACTGAAGCTTTCTTT. It encodes CASSELRGGMNTEAFF. The chain has TRBV6-1 and TRBJ1-1, with D perhaps TRBD1 (6 bases). CDR3 length equals 16 residues. V was pared by 2 bases and J by 0 bases, with 13 bases between. Germline lookup yields CDR1 MNHNS and CDR2 SASEGT.

The V and J genes are TRBV13 and TRBJ2-3; 7 bases map to TRBD2. Losses at the gene ends were 4 bases for V and 6 bases for J; bases not matched to a gene: 25. The CDR3 has 20 residues. The germline gives CDR1 PRHDT, CDR2 FYEKMQ (reference sequence). The CDR3 region has the DNA TGTGCCAGCAGCTGGGGTGGAGGTTTAATAAAAGGACTAGAATATGATACGCAGTATTTT. Protein product: CASSWGGGLIKGLEYDTQYF.

The chain links TRBV5-3 to TRBJ2-7; D is unresolved. TRBV5-3 qualifies as an ORF whose function is uncertain. This CDR3 has 14 amino acids. Trimming left V 4 bases short and J 0 bases short, with 11 bases between. The CDR3 DNA sequence: TGTGCCAGAAGCCTCCGCCTTAGCTCCTACGAGCAGTACTTC. As protein: CARSLRLSSYEQYF.

This sequence joins TRBV19 and TRBJ2-2; D is unresolved. The length of the CDR3 is 12 residues. Trimming cost V 10 bases and J 7 bases, with 13 bases left between them. CDR1 LNHDA and CDR2 SQIVND come from the germline V gene (reference sequence). The CDR3 reads CATCGVGGELFF. CDR3 coding DNA: TGTGCCACTTGCGGCGTTGGCGGGGAGCTGTTTTTT.

J is TRBJ2-2 and V is TRBV4-2, with D possibly TRBD2 on 5 matching bases. CDR3 length: 18 amino acids. Trimming took off 4 bases at V and 4 bases at J, with 22 bases between the two ends. Germline V gene sequence: CDR1 LGHNA, CDR2 YNFKEQ. The CDR3: CASSPSKAPGIPTGELFF. DNA of the CDR3: TGTGCCAGCAGCCCATCCAAGGCTCCGGGGATACCCACCGGGGAGCTGTTTTTT.

The count of this clone is one. The J gene is TRBJ1-1, the V gene TRBV10-3, with D maybe TRBD1 (6 bases). Germline CDR1 ENHRY, CDR2 SYGVKD. V was shortened by 2 bases and J by 1 base, with 8 bases between the two germline ends. The CDR3 totals 14 residues. For the CDR3, the DNA is TGTGCCATCAGTGAGAGACAGGAGAACACTGAAGCTTTCTTT. It specifies CAISERQENTEAFF.

This clone was observed a handful of times. The CDR3 protein is CASSYGGNQPQHF. DNA of the CDR3: TGTGCCAGCAGTTACGGGGGGAATCAGCCCCAGCATTTT. The V gene is TRBV6-5, the J gene TRBJ1-5, with D tentatively TRBD1 (5 bases). The V gene lost 2 bases and the J gene lost 4 bases, with 6 bases spanning the gap. The germline V gene has CDR1 MNHEY and CDR2 SVGAGI. The CDR3 loop spans 13 amino acids.

CDR3 residues: CASSVGQYQETQYF. The CDR3 DNA is TGTGCCAGCAGCGTGGGGCAGTACCAAGAGACCCAGTACTTC. V and J are TRBV9 and TRBJ2-5, with D maybe TRBD1 (5 bases). Trimming removed 2 bases from V and 0 bases from J, with 8 bases in between. Germline assignment: CDR1 SGDLS and CDR2 YYNGEE. CDR3 length: 14 residues.